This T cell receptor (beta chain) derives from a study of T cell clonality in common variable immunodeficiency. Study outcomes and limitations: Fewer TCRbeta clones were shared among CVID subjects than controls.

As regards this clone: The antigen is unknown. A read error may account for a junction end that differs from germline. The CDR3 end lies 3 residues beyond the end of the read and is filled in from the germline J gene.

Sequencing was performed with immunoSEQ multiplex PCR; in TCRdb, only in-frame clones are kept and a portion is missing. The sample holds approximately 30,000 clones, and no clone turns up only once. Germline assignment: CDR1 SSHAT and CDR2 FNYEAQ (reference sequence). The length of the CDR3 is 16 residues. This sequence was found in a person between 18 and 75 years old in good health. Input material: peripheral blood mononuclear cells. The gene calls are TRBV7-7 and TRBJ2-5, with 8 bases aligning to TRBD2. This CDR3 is CASSPNPLAVGETQYF. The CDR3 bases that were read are TGTGCTAGCAGCCCAAACCCACTAGCGGTGGGCGAGACC.